Reported below is one TCR beta chain. The junction does not match germline at one end; this may be a read error. Three rounds of nested PCR, following a modified ARM-PCR protocol, produced the TCRbeta library. Each CDR3 protein gets one entry after TCRdb re-called the multiplex PCR reads with MiXCR. This sample carries approximately 140,000 distinct CDR3 sequences, approximately 70% of them seen once, and the ten largest clones take around a sixth. The data derive from a study of tumor and adjacent non-tumor tissue in lung cancer. RNA was extracted from bulk tissue without any cell sorting. The sequenced material came from lung tumor tissue. The receptor comes from a man aged 55 to 70 with small cell lung cancer.

As DNA, the CDR3 is TGTCCCAGCAGTTTCGCGGCGTGGAGACAATCGGACTACACCTTC. Amino acid sequence: CPSSFAAWRQSDYTF. The chain uses TRBV12-3 or TRBV12-4 and TRBJ1-2; no clear D. This CDR3 spans 15 amino acids.